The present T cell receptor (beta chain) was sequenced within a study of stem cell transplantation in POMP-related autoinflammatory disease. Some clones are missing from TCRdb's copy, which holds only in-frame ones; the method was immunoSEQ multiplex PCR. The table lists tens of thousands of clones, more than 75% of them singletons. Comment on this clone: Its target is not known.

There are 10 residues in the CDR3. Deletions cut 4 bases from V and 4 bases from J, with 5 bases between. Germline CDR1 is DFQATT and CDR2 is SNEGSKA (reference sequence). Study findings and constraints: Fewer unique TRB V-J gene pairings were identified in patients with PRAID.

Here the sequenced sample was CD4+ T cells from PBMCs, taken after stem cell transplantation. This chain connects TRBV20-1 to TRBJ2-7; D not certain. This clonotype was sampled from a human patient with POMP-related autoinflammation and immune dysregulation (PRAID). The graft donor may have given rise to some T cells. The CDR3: CSANRYEQYF. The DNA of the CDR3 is TGCAGTGCTAATAGATACGAGCAGTACTTC.